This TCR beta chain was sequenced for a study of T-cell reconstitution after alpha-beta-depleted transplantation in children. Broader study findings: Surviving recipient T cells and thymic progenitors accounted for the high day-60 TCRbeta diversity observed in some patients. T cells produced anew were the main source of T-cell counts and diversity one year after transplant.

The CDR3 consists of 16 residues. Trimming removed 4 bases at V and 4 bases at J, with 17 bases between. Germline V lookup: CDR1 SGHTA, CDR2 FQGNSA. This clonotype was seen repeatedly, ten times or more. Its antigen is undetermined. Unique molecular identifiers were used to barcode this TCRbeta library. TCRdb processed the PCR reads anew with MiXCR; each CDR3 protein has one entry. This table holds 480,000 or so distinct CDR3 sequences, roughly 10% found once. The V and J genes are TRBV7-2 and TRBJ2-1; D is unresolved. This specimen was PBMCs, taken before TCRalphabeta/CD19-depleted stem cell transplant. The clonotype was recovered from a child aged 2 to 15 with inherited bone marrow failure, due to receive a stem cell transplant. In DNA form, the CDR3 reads TGTGCCAGCAGCTCCAGACCCGACTTTGGGTACAATGAGCAGTTCTTC. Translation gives CASSSRPDFGYNEQFF.